These T cell receptor beta chains were read from a single sample in a study of blood T cell repertoires in COVID-19. Measured with immunoSEQ multiplex PCR; TCRdb has only the in-frame clones, and not every one. Here the sample spans a few hundred thousand clones, nearly 90% being singletons. Material for sequencing was peripheral blood. These TCRs come from a man aged 45 to 65 with COVID-19, enrolled during active disease. The CDR3 runs from the conserved cysteine through the conserved F or W. A D gene is named only where the DNA matches it firmly. Clone size, where shown, is once, few, many, or a class for clones that have expanded.

clone_size j_call d_call v_call cdr3_nt cdr3_aa
. TRBJ1-6 . TRBV13 TGTGCCAGCAGCGGAGGGAGCTCCTATAATTCACCCCTCCACTTT CASSGGSSYNSPLHF
. TRBJ1-3 . TRBV9 TGTGCCAGCAGCGTAGAGGGGGCTGGAAACACCATATATTTT CASSVEGAGNTIYF
few TRBJ1-5 . TRBV24-1 TGTGCCACCAGTGGACAGACAATTAGCAATGACAATCAGCCCCAGCATTTT CATSGQTISNDNQPQHF
. TRBJ2-1 TRBD2 TRBV9 TGTGCCAGCAGCGTAGGGTCTAGCGGTTCCTACAATGAGCAGTTCTTC CASSVGSSGSYNEQFF
. TRBJ1-3 . TRBV3-1/TRBV3-2 TGTGCCAGCAGCCAAGATAGGGGGACCCCCTATTTCTCTGGAAACACCATATATTTT CASSQDRGTPYFSGNTIYF
. TRBJ1-5 . TRBV15 TGTGCCACCAGCCACTCCTACAATCAGCCCCAGCATTTT CATSHSYNQPQHF
. TRBJ1-1 TRBD1 TRBV19 TGTGCCAGTAGTCCCCGTCAGGGGGCCATGGGTTTTGAAGCTTTCTTT CASSPRQGAMGFEAFF
. TRBJ1-2 TRBD1 TRBV7-2 TGTGCCAGCAGCCTACCCGACAGGGCCGGGAGCGGCTACACCTTC CASSLPDRAGSGYTF
. TRBJ2-3 TRBD1 TRBV27 TGTGCCAGCAGCGAGGGGCCCCGGGACAGTCTTGGAGCTGATACGCAGTATTTT CASSEGPRDSLGADTQYF
. TRBJ2-3 TRBD2 TRBV29-1 TGCAGCGTACCCGGGTTAGCGGGGTTTTCAGATACGCAGTATTTT CSVPGLAGFSDTQYF
. TRBJ2-7 TRBD2 TRBV28 TGTGCCAGCAGTTGGACTAGCGGGGGGGCTTACGAGCAGTACTTC CASSWTSGGAYEQYF
. TRBJ2-3 . TRBV30 TGTGCCTGGAGCGTCCCCTTTTCGAGAGGAACAGATACGCAGTATTTT CAWSVPFSRGTDTQYF
. TRBJ1-1 TRBD1 TRBV11-2 TGTGCCAGCAGCTATCCCGCAGGGGGCTATACTGAAGCTTTCTTT CASSYPAGGYTEAFF
. TRBJ2-1 TRBD2 TRBV7-6 TGTGCCAGCAGCTTAGACATAGCGGGGAGCTCCTACAATGAGCAGTTCTTC CASSLDIAGSSYNEQFF
. TRBJ2-5 TRBD1 TRBV19 TGTGCCAGTAGCCTTTGGACAGGGGGGGAGACCCAGTACTTC CASSLWTGGETQYF
. TRBJ2-7 . TRBV10-3 TGTGCCATCAGTGAATTGGGTAGGGGCGCCTACGAGCAGTACTTC CAISELGRGAYEQYF
. TRBJ2-7 . TRBV27 TGTGCCAGCTCGTTAATTGGGGCTAGCGATGTGCACGAGCAGTACTTC CASSLIGASDVHEQYF
. TRBJ1-6 TRBD1 TRBV10-3 TGTGCCATCAGTGAGGAGGGACAGACTAATTCACCCCTCCACTTT CAISEEGQTNSPLHF
. TRBJ2-7 TRBD1 TRBV4-3 TGCGCCAGATTTGAGGACCGCAGGGGGCCGATGTACGAGCAGTACTTC CARFEDRRGPMYEQYF
. TRBJ2-1 TRBD2 TRBV9 TGTGCCAGCAGCTCGACCGGGACTAGCGGTTACAATGAGCAGTTCTTC CASSSTGTSGYNEQFF
. TRBJ2-3 TRBD1 TRBV7-9 TGTGCCAGCAGCTCCAGGACAGGGGTGACAGATACGCAGTATTTT CASSSRTGVTDTQYF
few TRBJ1-1 . TRBV27 TGTGCCAGCAGTCCACGAAGGGGATTGGGCACTGAAGCTTTCTTT CASSPRRGLGTEAFF
. TRBJ2-7 TRBD2 TRBV7-9 TGTGCCAGCAGCGGACGACTAGCGGGAGTCGAGCAGTACTTC CASSGRLAGVEQYF
. TRBJ1-2 TRBD1 TRBV7-2 TGTGCCAGCAGTCCTACTAGACAGGGGGCTGGCTATGGCTACACCTTC CASSPTRQGAGYGYTF
. TRBJ2-7 TRBD2 TRBV27 TGTGCCAGCAGTCCCTCCGGGACTAAGACCTACGAGCAGTACTTC CASSPSGTKTYEQYF
once TRBJ2-7 TRBD1 TRBV2 TGTGCCAGCAGTGTACTCTGGGACAGGGGCGAGCAGTACTTC CASSVLWDRGEQYF
. TRBJ2-3 TRBD2 TRBV6-2/TRBV6-3 TGTGCCAGCAGTCCCTCGCCGGGGGGGCCTGATACGCAGTATTTT CASSPSPGGPDTQYF
. TRBJ2-3 . TRBV7-8 TGTGCCAGCAGCTTATTAGGGGGGGCGGTCACAGATACGCAGTATTTT CASSLLGGAVTDTQYF
. TRBJ1-2 TRBD1 TRBV6-7 TGTGCCAGCAGTTACGGCACGGACAGGGACTACTATGGCTACACCTTC CASSYGTDRDYYGYTF
. TRBJ2-7 TRBD1 TRBV14 TGTGCCAGCAGCCAAGATCCCCGACAGGGGATATCCTACGAGCAGTACTTC CASSQDPRQGISYEQYF
. TRBJ2-5 TRBD1 TRBV5-1 TGCGCCAGCAGCACCGGACAGGAAGAGACCCAGTACTTC CASSTGQEETQYF
. TRBJ2-6 . TRBV19 TGTGCCAGTAGTTCTTGGACAGTTTCTGGGGCCAACGTCCTGACTTTC CASSSWTVSGANVLTF
. TRBJ1-6 . TRBV6-1 TGTGCCAGCAGTGAACAGGCGAGCTCACCCCTCCACTTT CASSEQASSPLHF
. TRBJ2-3 TRBD2 TRBV9 TGTGCCAGCAGCGCCATAGCGGGCGCGGGGGATACGCAGTATTTT CASSAIAGAGDTQYF
. TRBJ2-3 . TRBV16 TGTGCCAGCAGCCAATCGGGGCAGGCTACCACAGATACGCAGTATTTT CASSQSGQATTDTQYF
. TRBJ2-3 TRBD2 TRBV7-2 TGTGCCAGCAGCATCCTAGCGGGCCGGGATACGCAGTATTTT CASSILAGRDTQYF
. TRBJ1-2 . TRBV10-3 TGTGCCATCAGCGGACCGGGGGGGCGACCCTACACCTTC CAISGPGGRPYTF
. TRBJ2-3 . TRBV12-3/TRBV12-4 TGTGCCAGCAGTTTGGAGGGCACAGATACGCAGTATTTT CASSLEGTDTQYF
once TRBJ1-5 . TRBV2 TGTGCCAGCAGACCCTCGGGTCAGCCCCAGCATTTT CASRPSGQPQHF
. TRBJ1-1 . TRBV3-1/TRBV3-2 TGTGCCAGCAGCCAAGGGCGAAGGGGACTAAACACTGAAGCTTTCTTT CASSQGRRGLNTEAFF
. TRBJ2-1 TRBD2 TRBV7-2 TGTGCCAGCAGCCCCGGGGTAGCGGGAGGCCTAGGGGAGTTCTTC CASSPGVAGGLGEFF
. TRBJ2-5 . TRBV5-1 TGCGCCAGCAGCCTGACAGACCCTAGGGAGACCCAGTACTTC CASSLTDPRETQYF
. TRBJ1-1 TRBD1 TRBV5-1 TGCGCCAGCAGCACGGGACAGGGCTTCTCTGAAGCTTTCTTT CASSTGQGFSEAFF
. TRBJ1-2 TRBD1 TRBV20-1 TGCAGTGCTAGTCCAGGGGGCAATGGCTACACCTTC CSASPGGNGYTF
. TRBJ2-1 . TRBV11-1 TGTGCCAGCCGCAGGGATCACAATGAGCAGTTCTTC CASRRDHNEQFF
. TRBJ2-3 . TRBV9 TGTGCCAGCAGCCCCCTTGGGACTCTGAGCACAGATACGCAGTATTTT CASSPLGTLSTDTQYF
. TRBJ2-5 . TRBV7-9 TGTGCCAGCAGCCAGGGGGGAGGCCAAGAGACCCAGTACTTC CASSQGGGQETQYF
. TRBJ2-1 TRBD2 TRBV10-3 TGTGCCATCAGCAACGGGAGGGAGAATGAGCAGTTCTTC CAISNGRENEQFF
. TRBJ2-2 . TRBV11-2 TGTGCCAGCAGCTTAGACGGCGGGACGGACACCGGGGAGCTGTTTTTT CASSLDGGTDTGELFF
. TRBJ1-1 TRBD1 TRBV27 TGTGCCAGCAGTGCCGGACAGGGGCTGAACACTGAAGCTTTCTTT CASSAGQGLNTEAFF
. TRBJ2-3 . TRBV13 TGTGCCAGCAGATTCAACACAGATACGCAGTATTTT CASRFNTDTQYF